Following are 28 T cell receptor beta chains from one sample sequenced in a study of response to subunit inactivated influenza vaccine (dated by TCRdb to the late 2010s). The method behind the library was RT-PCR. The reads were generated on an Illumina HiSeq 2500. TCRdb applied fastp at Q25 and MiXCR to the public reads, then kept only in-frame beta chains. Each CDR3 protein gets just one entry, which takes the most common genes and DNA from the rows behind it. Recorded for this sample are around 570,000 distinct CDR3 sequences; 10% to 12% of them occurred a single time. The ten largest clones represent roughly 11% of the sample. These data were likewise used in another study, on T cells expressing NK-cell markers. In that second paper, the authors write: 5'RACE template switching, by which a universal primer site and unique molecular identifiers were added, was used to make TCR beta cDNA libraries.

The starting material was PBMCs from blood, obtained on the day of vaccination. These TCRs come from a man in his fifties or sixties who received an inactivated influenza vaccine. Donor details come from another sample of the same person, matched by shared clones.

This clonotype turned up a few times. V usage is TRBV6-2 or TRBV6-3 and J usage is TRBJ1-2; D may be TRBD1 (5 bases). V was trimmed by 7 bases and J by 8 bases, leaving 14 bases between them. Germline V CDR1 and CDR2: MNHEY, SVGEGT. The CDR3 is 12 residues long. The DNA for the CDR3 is TGTGCCAGCACTATAGGGGCGAGAGGCTACACCTTC. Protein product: CASTIGARGYTF.

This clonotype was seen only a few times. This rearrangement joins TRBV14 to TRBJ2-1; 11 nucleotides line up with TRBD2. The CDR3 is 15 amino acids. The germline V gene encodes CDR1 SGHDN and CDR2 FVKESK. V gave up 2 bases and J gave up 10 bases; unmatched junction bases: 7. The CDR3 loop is CASSQIAGGPREQFF. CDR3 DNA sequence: TGTGCCAGCAGCCAAATAGCGGGAGGGCCACGGGAGCAGTTCTTC. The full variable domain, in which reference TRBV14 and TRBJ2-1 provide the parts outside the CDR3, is EAGVTQFPSHSVIEKGQTVTLRCDPISGHDNLYWYRRVMGKEIKFLLHFVKESKQDESGMPNNRFLAERTGGTYSTLKVQPAELEDSGVYFCASSQIAGGPREQFFGPGTRLTVL.

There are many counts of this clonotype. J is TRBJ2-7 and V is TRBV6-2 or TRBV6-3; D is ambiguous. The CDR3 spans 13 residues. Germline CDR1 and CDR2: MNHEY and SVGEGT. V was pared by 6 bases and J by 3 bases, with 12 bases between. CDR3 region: CASRAGLYYEQYF. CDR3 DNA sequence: TGTGCCAGCAGAGCCGGGCTTTACTACGAGCAGTACTTC.

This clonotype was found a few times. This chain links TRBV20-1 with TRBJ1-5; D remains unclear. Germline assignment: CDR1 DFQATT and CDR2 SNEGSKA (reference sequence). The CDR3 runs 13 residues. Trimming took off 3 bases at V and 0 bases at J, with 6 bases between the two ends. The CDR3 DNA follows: TGCAGTGCTAGTCCCAATAGCAATCAGCCCCAGCATTTT. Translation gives CSASPNSNQPQHF.

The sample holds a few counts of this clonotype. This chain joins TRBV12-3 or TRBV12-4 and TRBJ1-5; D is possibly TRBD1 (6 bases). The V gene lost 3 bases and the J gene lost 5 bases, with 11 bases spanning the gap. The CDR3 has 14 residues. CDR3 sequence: CASSFRQGHQPQHF. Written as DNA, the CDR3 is TGTGCCAGCAGTTTCAGGCAGGGGCATCAGCCCCAGCATTTT.

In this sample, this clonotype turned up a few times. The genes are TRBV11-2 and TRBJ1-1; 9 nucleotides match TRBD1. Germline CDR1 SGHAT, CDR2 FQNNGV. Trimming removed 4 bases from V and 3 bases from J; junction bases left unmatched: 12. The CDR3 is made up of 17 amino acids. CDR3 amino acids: CASSSGDFWDRDTEAFF. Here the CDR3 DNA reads TGTGCCAGCAGCTCCGGAGATTTTTGGGACAGGGACACTGAAGCTTTCTTT.

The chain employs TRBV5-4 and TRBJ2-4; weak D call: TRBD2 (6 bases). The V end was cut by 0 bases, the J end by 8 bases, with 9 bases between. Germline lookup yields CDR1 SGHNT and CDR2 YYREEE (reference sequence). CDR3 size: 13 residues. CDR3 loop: CASSLAPGDIQYF. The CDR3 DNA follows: TGTGCCAGCAGCTTGGCACCGGGGGACATTCAGTACTTC.

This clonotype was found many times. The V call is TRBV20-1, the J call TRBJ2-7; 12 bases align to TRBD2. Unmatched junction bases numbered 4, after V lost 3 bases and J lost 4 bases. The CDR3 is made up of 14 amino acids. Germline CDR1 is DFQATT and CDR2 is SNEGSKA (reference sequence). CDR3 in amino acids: CSASGLAGTYEQYF. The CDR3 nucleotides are TGCAGTGCTAGTGGACTAGCGGGGACTTACGAGCAGTACTTC.

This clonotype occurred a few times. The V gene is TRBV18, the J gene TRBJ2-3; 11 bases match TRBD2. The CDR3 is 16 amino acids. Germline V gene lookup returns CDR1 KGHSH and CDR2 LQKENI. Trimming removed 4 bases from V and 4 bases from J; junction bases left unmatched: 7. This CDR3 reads CASSRLAGGPADTQYF. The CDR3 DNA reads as TGTGCCAGCTCACGATTAGCGGGAGGGCCCGCAGATACGCAGTATTTT.

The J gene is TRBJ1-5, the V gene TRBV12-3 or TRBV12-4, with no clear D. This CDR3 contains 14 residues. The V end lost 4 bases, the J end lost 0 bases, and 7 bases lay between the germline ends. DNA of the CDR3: TGTGCCAGCAGTTCTGGGGATAGCAATCAGCCCCAGCATTTT. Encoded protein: CASSSGDSNQPQHF.

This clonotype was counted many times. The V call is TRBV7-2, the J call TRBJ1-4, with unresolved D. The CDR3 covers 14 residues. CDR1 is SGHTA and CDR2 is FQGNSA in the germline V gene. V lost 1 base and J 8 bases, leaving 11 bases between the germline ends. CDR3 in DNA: TGTGCCAGCAGCTTAGGGGCCTCCCCAGAAAAACTGTTTTTT. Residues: CASSLGASPEKLFF.

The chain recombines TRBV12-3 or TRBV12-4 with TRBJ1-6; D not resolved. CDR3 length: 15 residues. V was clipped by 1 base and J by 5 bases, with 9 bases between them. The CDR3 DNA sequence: TGTGCCAGCAGTTTAGTTGGACCCGATAATTCACCCCTCCACTTT. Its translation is CASSLVGPDNSPLHF.

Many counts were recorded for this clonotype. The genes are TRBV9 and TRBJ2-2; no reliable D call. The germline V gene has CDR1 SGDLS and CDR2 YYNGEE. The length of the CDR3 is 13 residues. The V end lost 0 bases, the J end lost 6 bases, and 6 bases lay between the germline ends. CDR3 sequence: CASSVGGPGELFF. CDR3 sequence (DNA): TGTGCCAGCAGCGTAGGGGGTCCCGGGGAGCTGTTTTTT.

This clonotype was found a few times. The CDR3 reads CASSERSYNEQFF. The CDR3 nucleotides are TGTGCCAGCAGTGAAAGGTCCTACAATGAGCAGTTCTTC. The J gene is TRBJ2-1, the V gene TRBV6-1; D not resolved. Trimming cost V 2 bases and J 1 base, with 3 bases left between them. The CDR3 covers 13 residues. The V gene's germline CDR1 is MNHNS and CDR2 SASEGT.

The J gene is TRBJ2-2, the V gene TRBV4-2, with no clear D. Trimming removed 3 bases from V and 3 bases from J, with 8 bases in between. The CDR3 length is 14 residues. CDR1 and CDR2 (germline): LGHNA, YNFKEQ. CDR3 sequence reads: CASSQDAHTGELFF. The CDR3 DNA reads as TGTGCCAGCAGCCAGGACGCCCACACCGGGGAGCTGTTTTTT.

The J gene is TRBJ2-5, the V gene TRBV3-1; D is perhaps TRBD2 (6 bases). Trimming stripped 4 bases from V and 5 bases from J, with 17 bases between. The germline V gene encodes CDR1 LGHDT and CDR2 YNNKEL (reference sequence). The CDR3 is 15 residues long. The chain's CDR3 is CASSRPGGILETQYF. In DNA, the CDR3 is TGTGCCAGCAGCCGACCAGGAGGGATTTTGGAGACCCAGTACTTC.

The CDR3 DNA reads as TGTGCCACCAGTGATTTGACAGCGAATGGTGGCTACACCTTC. Its translation: CATSDLTANGGYTF. The J gene is TRBJ1-2, the V gene TRBV24-1; D not certain. V shed 0 bases and J shed 7 bases, with 11 bases lying between them. In germline, CDR1 is KGHDR, CDR2 SFDVKD. The CDR3 consists of 14 residues.

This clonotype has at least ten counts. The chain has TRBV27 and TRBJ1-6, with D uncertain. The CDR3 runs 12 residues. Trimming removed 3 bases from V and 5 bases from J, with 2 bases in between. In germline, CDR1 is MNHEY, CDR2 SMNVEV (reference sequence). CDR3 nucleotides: TGTGCCAGCAGTTTTAATAATTCACCCCTCCACTTT. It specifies CASSFNNSPLHF.

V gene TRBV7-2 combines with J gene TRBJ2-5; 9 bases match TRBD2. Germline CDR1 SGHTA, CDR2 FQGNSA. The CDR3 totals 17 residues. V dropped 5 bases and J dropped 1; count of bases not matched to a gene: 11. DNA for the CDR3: TGTGCCAGCAGCCCGGGTTATCTAGCGGGGATCCAAGAGACCCAGTACTTC. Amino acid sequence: CASSPGYLAGIQETQYF.

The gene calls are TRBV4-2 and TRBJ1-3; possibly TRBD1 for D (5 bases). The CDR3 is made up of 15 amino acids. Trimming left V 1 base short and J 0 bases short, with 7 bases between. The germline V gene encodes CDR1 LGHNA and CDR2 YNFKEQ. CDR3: CASSQGQYSGNTIYF. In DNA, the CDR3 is TGTGCCAGCAGCCAAGGACAGTACTCTGGAAACACCATATATTTT.

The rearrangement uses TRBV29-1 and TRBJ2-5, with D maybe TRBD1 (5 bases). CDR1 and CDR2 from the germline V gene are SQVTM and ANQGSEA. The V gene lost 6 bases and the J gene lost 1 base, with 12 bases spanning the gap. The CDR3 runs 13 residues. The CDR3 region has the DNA TGCAGCGTCCGCGGCAGGGCCCAAGAGACCCAGTACTTC. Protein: CSVRGRAQETQYF.

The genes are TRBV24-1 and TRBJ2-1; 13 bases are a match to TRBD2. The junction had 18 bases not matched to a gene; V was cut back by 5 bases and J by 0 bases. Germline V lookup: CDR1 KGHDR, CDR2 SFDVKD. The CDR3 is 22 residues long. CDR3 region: CATSGPLTSGGESMSSYNEQFF. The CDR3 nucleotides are TGTGCCACCAGTGGCCCCTTAACTAGCGGGGGGGAGTCTATGAGCTCCTACAATGAGCAGTTCTTC.

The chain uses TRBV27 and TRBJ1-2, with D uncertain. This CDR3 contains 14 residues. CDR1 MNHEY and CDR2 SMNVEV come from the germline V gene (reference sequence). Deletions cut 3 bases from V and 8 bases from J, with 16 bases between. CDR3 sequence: CASSFMAARGGYTF. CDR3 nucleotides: TGTGCCAGCAGTTTTATGGCCGCCCGAGGGGGCTACACCTTC.

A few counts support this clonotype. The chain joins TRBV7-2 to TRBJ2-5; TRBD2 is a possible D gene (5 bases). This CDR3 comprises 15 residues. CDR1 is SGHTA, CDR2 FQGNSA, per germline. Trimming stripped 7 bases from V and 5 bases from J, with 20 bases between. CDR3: CASTWSPSSTETQYF. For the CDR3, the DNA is TGTGCCAGCACCTGGTCCCCTAGCTCGACGGAGACCCAGTACTTC.

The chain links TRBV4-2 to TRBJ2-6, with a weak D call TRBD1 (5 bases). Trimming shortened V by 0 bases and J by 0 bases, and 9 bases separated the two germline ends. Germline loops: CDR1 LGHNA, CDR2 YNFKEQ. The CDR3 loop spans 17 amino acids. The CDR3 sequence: CASSQDRASSGANVLTF. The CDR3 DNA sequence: TGTGCCAGCAGCCAAGACAGGGCCAGCTCTGGGGCCAACGTCCTGACTTTC.

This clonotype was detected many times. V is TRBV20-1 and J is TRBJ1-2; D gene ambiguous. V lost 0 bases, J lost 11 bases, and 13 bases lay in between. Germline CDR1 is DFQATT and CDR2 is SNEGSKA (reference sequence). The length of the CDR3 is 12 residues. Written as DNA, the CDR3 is TGCAGTGCTAGAGATCGGGCAGCTTCTTACACCTTC. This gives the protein CSARDRAASYTF.

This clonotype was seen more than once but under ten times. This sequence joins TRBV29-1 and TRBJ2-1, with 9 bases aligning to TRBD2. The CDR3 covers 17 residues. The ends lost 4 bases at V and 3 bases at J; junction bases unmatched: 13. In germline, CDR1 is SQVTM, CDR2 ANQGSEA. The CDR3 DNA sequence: TGCAGCGTTGTTAGCGGGGGTCCGACCTTAGGCTACAATGAGCAGTTCTTC. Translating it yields CSVVSGGPTLGYNEQFF.

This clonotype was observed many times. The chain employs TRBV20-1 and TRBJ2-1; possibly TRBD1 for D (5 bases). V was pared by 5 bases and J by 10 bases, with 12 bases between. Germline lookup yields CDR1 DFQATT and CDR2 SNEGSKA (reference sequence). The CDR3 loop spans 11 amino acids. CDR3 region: CSARQYSEQFF. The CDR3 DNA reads TGCAGTGCTCGACAGTATAGCGAGCAGTTCTTC.